This TCR beta chain was identified during a study of shared clonotypes between healthy human individuals. Naive CD8 populations comprised CD45RO-negative cells positively selected for CCR7, excluding terminally differentiated effector memory CD45RA+ cells. Generated by immunoSEQ multiplex PCR, the TCRdb table keeps only in-frame clones and is missing some. This sample has millions of clones, with more than 85% found just once. The sequenced material came from naive CD8+ T cells from PBMCs. The receptor's source is a man aged 18 to 35 in good health. Some clones in this sample may be carry-over from other donors' samples.

The CDR3 sequence is CASSPWDRAYEQYF. The CDR3 DNA follows: TGTGCCAGCAGCCCCTGGGACAGGGCCTACGAGCAGTACTTC. This chain links TRBV5-4 with TRBJ2-7; 9 bases align to TRBD1. The CDR3 consists of 14 residues. J gave up 2 bases and V 4 bases, and 4 bases lay outside the gene matches. The germline V gene encodes CDR1 SGHNT and CDR2 YYREEE (reference sequence).